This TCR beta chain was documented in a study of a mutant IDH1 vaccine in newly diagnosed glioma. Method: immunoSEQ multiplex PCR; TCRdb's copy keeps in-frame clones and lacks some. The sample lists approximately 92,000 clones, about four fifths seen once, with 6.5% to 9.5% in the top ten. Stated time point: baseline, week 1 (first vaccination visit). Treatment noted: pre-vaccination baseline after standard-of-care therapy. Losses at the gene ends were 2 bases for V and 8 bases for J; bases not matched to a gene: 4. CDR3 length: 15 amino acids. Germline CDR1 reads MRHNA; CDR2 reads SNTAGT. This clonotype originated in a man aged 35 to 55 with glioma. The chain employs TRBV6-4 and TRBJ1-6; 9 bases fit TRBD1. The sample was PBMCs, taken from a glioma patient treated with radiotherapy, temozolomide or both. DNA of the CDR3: TGTGCCAGCAGTGACGGGACAGGGTTGGATTCACCCCTCCACTTT. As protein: CASSDGTGLDSPLHF.